This TCR beta chain appears in the sequencing data of a study of molecular identifiers for immune sequencing clone quantification. At the level of the study: In the replicates, RNA derived from 20,000 or 100,000 naive CD8 cells was divided into five parts, and four were sequenced.

A remark on this clonotype: Its target is unknown. Given a much more abundant clone one base away, this may be a read error.

Study-wide results and caveats: Amid 750,000 to 1,000,000 naive cells, spiked Jurkat TCR RNA from one cell was reportedly still detectable.

The CDR3 totals 16 residues. J lost 0 bases, V lost 8 bases, and 7 bases had no gene match. Germline V gene lookup returns CDR1 MNHNS and CDR2 SASEGT. TCRdb reanalysed the PCR reads using MiXCR and keeps one entry per CDR3 protein. The table lists about 12,000 distinct CDR3 sequences, approximately 15% of them singletons. Sequencing used naive CD8+ T cells from blood, with Jurkat cell RNA spiked in. The subset: FACS-sorted CD8+CD4-CCR7+CD45RA+ naive T cells. The chain couples TRBV6-1 to TRBJ2-2; TRBD2 matches 9 bases. This clonotype originated in a human donor in good health. Some libraries in this study had Jurkat cell RNA spiked in. The CDR3 sequence is CASGSSGIPNTGELFF. The CDR3 DNA is TGTGCCAGCGGATCTAGCGGGATACCGAACACCGGGGAGCTGTTTTTT.